This TCR beta chain was retrieved from a study of T cell repertoires in cytomegalovirus infection. TCRdb reprocessed the reads with MiXCR, giving one entry per CDR3 protein. The profile shows some 800,000 distinct CDR3 sequences, less than 35% of them singletons. The V gene's germline CDR1 is SEHNR and CDR2 FQNEAQ (reference sequence). V lost 1 base, J lost 1 base, and 10 bases lay in between. This CDR3 contains 15 residues. This clonotype was found a few times. The antigen remains undetermined. Study-wide points: Using cumulative public TCR beta family frequency, the authors identified those who carried CMV together with the relevant HLA.

This TCR was recovered from a human donor in good health (CMV status not recorded). Some clones in this sample may be carry-over from other donors' samples. The sample in question was cultured CD8+ T cells from PBMCs, obtained from culture after CMV antigen stimulation. The chain recombines TRBV7-9 with TRBJ1-1, with D perhaps TRBD1 (6 bases). The CDR3 sequence is CASSLGAGANTEAFF. DNA for the CDR3: TGTGCCAGCAGCTTAGGTGCAGGGGCGAACACTGAAGCTTTCTTT.